This T cell receptor beta chain derives from a study of regulatory T cells in long-lasting Graves disease. Whole-study results and caveats: Persistent disease preferred TRBV28, TRBJ1-2 and TRBJ2-5; new disease, TRBV20-1 and TRBJ2-1.

Sample time point: newly diagnosed GD, antithyroid drugs for less than 3 months. The TCR library was made from RNA extracted from PBMCs. Points on this clonotype: Its antigen remains unidentified.

CDR3 length: 12 residues. Germline CDR1 is MNHEY and CDR2 is SVGEGT. V was trimmed by 8 bases and J by 4 bases, leaving 11 bases between them. Combining iRepertoire HTBI primers with Arm-PCR of CDR3 regions, the authors built TCR beta libraries. TCRdb redid the calling of the multiplex PCR reads with MiXCR, one entry per CDR3 protein. The repertoire holds 500,000 or so distinct CDR3 sequences, with 15% to 20% as singletons. This same sample was also part of a study on T cells in Graves' hyperthyroidism and ophthalmopathy.

The V and J genes are TRBV6-2 or TRBV6-3 and TRBJ1-1, with D unresolved. The material was peripheral blood mononuclear cells (PBMCs), obtained at new diagnosis, from a patient treated with antithyroid drugs. The clonotype was recovered from a man aged 40-49 years with Graves disease. For the CDR3, the DNA is TGTGCCAGCTCTGGATTTCTCACTGAAGCTTTCTTT. Amino acid sequence: CASSGFLTEAFF.